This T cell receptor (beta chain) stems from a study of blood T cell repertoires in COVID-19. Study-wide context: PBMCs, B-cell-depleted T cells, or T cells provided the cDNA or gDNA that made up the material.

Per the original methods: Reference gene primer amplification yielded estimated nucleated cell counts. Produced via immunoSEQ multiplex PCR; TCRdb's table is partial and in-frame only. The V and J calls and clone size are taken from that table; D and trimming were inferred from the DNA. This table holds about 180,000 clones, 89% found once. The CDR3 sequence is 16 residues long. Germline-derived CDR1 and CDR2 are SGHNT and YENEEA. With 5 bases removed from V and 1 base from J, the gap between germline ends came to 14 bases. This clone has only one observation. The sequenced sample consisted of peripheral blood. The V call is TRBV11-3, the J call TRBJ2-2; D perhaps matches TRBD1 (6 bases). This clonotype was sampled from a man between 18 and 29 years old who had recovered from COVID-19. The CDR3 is CASSGTGTQNTGELFF. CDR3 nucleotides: TGTGCCAGCAGCGGAACCGGGACACAGAACACCGGGGAGCTGTTTTTT.